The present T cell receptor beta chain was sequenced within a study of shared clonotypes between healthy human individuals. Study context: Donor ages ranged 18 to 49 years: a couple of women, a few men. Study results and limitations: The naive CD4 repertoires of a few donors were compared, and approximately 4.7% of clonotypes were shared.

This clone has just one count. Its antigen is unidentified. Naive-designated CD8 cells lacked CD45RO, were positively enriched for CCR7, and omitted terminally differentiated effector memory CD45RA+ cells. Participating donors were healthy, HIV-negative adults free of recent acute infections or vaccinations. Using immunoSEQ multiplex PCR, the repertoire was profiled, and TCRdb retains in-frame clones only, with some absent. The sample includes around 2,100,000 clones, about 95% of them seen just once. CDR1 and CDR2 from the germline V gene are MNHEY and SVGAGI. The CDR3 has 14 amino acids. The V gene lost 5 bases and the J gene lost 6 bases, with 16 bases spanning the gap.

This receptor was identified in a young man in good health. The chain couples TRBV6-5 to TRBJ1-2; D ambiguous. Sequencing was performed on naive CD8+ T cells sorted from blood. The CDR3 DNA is TGTGCCAGCAGTGCTATGGGTAATGTTCATGGCTACACCTTC. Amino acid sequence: CASSAMGNVHGYTF.